This TCR beta chain derives from a study of beta chain features in type 1 diabetes. Study-wide context: All of the samples together had around 110,000,000 sorted cells examined.

The V and J ends lost 3 bases and 6 bases respectively, with 13 bases between them. There are 14 residues in the CDR3. Germline CDR1 LNHDA, CDR2 SQIVND (reference sequence). This clone occurred a few times. TCRB transcripts that were expressed got sequenced, as all of the isolated RNA had been reverse transcribed. The protocol was immunoSEQ multiplex PCR, while the TCRdb copy is restricted to in-frame clones and leaves out a portion. The table shows about 900,000 clones, with roughly a sixth occurring only once. By way of CD45RO/CCR7/CD25/CD127/CD95/CD27, the CD4+ regulatory, stem cell-like memory, central memory and naive cells were sorted.

The rearrangement uses TRBV19 and TRBJ2-3; D ambiguous. Material for sequencing was naive CD4+ T cells from blood. The receptor was derived from a woman under 30 in good health. The CDR3 is CASSMRLIKDTQYF. CDR3 sequence (DNA): TGTGCCAGTAGTATGCGTTTAATAAAGGATACGCAGTATTTT.